This T cell receptor (beta chain) was retrieved from a study of cytotoxic CD8 clonotypes in ibrutinib-treated CLL. Study in general: Among patients, around 24 responded partially and 2 completely; around 14 then stayed remitted and some twelve progressed after median around 66 months. Study results and caveats: Stable or contracted on treatment, public clonotypes were also uncommon. Progressing and sustained-remission patients had different sampling times.

Depth targeted 1 in 200,000 to 1 in 1 million T cells, averaging around 9.5x coverage per clonotype. Sequenced by immunoSEQ multiplex PCR; TCRdb stores in-frame clones only, minus some. The sample consists of tens of thousands of clones, around 63% of them appearing once. This clone was seen only a few times. Its antigen is as yet unknown. The input for sequencing was PBMCs, taken after 24 months of ibrutinib treatment. This TCR came from a human donor with chronic lymphocytic leukemia.

In DNA, the CDR3 is TGCAGCGTTCAACAGGCCTTGAACACTGAAGCTTTCTTT. Its translation is CSVQQALNTEAFF. V usage is TRBV29-1 and J usage is TRBJ1-1; weak D call: TRBD1 (5 bases). Trimming removed 5 bases from V and 0 bases from J, with 10 bases in between. In germline, CDR1 is SQVTM, CDR2 ANQGSEA. This CDR3 is 13 amino acids long.